The present T cell receptor (beta chain) was sequenced within a study of cytomegalovirus exposure and HLA in healthy donors. The CDR3 sequence is 15 residues long. In germline, CDR1 is SGHTA, CDR2 FQGNSA. In the case of this clone: Its antigen is still unknown. At one boundary the junction diverges from the germline segment, which might be a read error.

Whole-study findings and limits: Accurate prediction of HLA-A and HLA-B alleles (for most subjects) was reportedly achieved from TCR beta sequences.

With 60 Vbeta and 13 Jbeta primers, the PCR was carried out. Measured with immunoSEQ multiplex PCR; TCRdb has only the in-frame clones, and not every one. The sample shows around 140,000 clones, around 75% of them seen only once. The origin of this receptor is a woman between 18 and 29 years old in good health and CMV-seronegative. V usage is TRBV7-2 and J usage is TRBJ2-3, with TRBD2 matching over 9 bases. Sequences were obtained from PBMCs. The CDR3 coding sequence is TGCGGCGGGGGCGGTCCTAGCGGGGTCACAGATACGCAGTATTTT. Its protein product is CGGGGPSGVTDTQYF.